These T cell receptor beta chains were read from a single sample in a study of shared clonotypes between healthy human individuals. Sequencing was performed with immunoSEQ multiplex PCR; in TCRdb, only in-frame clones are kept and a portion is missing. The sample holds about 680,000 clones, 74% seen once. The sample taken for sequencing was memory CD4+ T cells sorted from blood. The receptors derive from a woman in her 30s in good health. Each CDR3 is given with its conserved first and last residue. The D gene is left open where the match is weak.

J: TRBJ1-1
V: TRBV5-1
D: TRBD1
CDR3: CASSGTAGGAAFF

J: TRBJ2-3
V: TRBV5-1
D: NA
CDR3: CASSWGMGDTQYF

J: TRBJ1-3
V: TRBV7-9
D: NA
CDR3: CASSLFLPFSSGNTIYF

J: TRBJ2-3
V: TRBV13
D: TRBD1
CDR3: CASSSGTGGGADTQYF

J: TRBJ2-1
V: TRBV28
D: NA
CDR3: CASIESGEGDEQFF

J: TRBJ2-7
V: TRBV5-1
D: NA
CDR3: CASSLGPEHYEQYF

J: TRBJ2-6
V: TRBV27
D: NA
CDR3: CASSQTGRHYSGANVLTF

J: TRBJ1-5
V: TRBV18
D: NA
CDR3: CASSPTGVSNQPQHF

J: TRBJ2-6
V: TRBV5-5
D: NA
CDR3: CASRNPSGANVLTF

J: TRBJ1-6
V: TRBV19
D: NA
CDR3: CASSIAGYNSPLHF

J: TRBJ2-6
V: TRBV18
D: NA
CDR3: CASSPRQVSGANVLTF

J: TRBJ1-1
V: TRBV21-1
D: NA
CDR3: CASGPGQGADTEAFF

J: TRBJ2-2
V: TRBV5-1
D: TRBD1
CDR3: CASSFSTGPLEELFF

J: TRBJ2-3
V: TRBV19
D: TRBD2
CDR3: CASREREDGYTDTQYF

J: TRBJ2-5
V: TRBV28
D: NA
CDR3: CASRSDPRAETQYF

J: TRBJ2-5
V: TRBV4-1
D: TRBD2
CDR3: CASSLSGGSGRAGETQYF

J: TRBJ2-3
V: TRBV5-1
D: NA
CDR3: CASSLGGTQYF

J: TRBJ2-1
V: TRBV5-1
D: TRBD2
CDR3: CASRLAGGYNEQFF

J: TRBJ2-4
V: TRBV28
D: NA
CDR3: CASSEFRGLAKNIQYF